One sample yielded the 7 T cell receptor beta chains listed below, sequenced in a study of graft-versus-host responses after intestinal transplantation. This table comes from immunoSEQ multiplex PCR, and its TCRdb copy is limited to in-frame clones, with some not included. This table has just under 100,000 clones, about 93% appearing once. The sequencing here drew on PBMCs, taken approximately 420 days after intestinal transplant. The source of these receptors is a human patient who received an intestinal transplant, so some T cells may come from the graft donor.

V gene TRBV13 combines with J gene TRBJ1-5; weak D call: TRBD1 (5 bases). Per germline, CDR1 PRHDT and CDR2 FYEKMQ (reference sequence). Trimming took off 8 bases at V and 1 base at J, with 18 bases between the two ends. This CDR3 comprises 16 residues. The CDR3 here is CASGIGEGTSNQPQHF. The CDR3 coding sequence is TGTGCCAGCGGAATCGGGGAGGGGACGAGCAATCAGCCCCAGCATTTT.

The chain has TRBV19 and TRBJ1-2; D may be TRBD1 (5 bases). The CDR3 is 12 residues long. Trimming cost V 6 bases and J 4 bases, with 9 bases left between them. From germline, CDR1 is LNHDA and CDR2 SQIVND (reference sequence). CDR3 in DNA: TGTGCCAGTAGCGGGGCATTCTATGGCTACACCTTC. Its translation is CASSGAFYGYTF.

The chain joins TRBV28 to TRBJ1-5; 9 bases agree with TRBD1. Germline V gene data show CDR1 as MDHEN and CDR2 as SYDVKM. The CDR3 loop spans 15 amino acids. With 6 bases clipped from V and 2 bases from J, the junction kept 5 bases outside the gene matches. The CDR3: CASSNTGGGNQPQHF. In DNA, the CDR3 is TGTGCCAGCAGCAACACAGGGGGCGGCAATCAGCCCCAGCATTTT.

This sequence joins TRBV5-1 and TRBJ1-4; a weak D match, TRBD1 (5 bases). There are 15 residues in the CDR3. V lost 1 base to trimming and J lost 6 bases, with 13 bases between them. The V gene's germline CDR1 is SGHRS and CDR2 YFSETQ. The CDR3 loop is CASSLLPRGDEKLFF. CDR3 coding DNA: TGCGCCAGCAGCTTGTTGCCTCGGGGCGATGAAAAACTGTTTTTT.

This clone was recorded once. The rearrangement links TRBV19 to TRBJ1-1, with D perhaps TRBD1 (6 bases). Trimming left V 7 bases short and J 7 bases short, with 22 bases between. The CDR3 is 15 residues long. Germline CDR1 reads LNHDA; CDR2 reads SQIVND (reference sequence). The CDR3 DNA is TGTGCCAGTAACCCCGGGGGGGGCCTCGGATTTGAAGCTTTCTTT. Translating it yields CASNPGGGLGFEAFF. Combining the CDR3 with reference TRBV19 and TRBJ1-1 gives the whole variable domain DGGITQSPKYLFRKEGQNVTLSCEQNLNHDAMYWYRQDPGQGLRLIYYSQIVNDFQKGDIAEGYSVSREKKESFPLTVTSAQKNPTAFYLCASNPGGGLGFEAFFGQGTRLTVV.

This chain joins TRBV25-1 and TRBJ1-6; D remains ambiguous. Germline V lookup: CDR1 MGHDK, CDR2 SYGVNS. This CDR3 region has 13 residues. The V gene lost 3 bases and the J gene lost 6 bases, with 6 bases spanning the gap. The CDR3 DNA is TGTGCCAGCAGTGAGGTTGGTAATTCACCCCTCCACTTT. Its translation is CASSEVGNSPLHF.

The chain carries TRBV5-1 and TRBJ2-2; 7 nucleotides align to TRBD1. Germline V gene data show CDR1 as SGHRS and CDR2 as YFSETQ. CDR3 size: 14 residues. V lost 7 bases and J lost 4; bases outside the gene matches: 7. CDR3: CASSGDSFTGELFF. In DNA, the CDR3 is TGCGCCAGCTCTGGGGACAGCTTCACCGGGGAGCTGTTTTTT.